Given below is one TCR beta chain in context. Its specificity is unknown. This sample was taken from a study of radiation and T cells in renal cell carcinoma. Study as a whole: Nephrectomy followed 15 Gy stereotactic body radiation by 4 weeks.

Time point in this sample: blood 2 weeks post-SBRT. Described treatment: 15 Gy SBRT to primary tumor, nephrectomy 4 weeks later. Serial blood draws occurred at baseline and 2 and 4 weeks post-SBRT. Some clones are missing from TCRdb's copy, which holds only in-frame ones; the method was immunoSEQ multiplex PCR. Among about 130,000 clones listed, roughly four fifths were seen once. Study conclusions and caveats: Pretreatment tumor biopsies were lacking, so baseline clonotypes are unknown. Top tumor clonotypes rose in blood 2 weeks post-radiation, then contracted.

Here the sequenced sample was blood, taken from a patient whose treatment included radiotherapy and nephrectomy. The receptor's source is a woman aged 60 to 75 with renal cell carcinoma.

This chain's CDR3 is CASSQTTGLNSPLHF. CDR3 sequence (DNA): TGCGCCAGCAGCCAAACGACAGGCCTTAATTCACCCCTCCACTTT. The chain carries TRBV4-1 and TRBJ1-6, with D perhaps matching TRBD1 (6 bases). V lost 2 bases and J 6 bases, leaving 11 bases between the germline ends. Germline V gives CDR1 MGHRA, CDR2 YSYEKL. The CDR3 runs to 15 residues.